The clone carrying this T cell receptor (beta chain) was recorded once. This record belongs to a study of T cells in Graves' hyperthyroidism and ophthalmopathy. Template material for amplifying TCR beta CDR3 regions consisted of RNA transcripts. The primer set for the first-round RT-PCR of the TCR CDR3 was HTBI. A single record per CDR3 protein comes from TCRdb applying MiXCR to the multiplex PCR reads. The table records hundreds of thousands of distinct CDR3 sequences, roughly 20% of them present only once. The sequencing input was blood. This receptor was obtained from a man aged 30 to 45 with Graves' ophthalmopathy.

CDR3 sequence (DNA): TGTGCCAGCCGCCGAAGTGGATCACCCCTCCACTTT. Amino acid sequence: CASRRSGSPLHF. V usage is TRBV28 and J usage is TRBJ1-6; unclear D gene. Germline V gene sequence: CDR1 MDHEN, CDR2 SYDVKM. V gave up 8 bases and J gave up 10 bases, with 12 bases separating them. This CDR3 has 12 residues.